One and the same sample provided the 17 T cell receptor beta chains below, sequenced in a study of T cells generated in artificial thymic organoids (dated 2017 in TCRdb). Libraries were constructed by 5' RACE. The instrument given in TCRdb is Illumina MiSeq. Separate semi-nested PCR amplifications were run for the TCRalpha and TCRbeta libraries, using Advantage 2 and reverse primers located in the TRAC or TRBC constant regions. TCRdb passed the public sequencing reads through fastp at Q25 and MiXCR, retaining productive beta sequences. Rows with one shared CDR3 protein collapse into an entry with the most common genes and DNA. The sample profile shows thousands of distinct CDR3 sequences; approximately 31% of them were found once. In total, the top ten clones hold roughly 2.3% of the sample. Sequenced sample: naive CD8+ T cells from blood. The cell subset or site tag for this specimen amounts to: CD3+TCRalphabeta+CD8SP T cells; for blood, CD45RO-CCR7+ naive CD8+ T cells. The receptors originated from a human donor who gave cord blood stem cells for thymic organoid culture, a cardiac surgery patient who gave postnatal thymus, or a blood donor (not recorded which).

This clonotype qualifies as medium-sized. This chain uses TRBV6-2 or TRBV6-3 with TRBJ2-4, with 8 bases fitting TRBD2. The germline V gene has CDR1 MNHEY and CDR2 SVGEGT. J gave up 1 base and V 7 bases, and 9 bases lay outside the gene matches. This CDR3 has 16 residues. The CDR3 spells CASTGRAGLAKNIQYF. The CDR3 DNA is TGTGCCAGCACCGGGAGGGCCGGGTTGGCCAAAAACATTCAGTACTTC.

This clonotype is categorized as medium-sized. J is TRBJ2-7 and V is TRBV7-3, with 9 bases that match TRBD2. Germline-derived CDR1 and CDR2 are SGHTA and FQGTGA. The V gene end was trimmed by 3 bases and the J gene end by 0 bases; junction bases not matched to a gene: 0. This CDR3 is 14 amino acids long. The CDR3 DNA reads TGTGCCAGCAGCTTTAGCGGGGGCTCCTACGAGCAGTACTTC. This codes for CASSFSGGSYEQYF.

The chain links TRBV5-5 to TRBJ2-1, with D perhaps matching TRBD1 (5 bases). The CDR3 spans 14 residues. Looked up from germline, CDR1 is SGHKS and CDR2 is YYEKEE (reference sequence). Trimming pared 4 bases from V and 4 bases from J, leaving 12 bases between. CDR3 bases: TGTGCCAGCAGCCTGGACACTTATTACAATGAGCAGTTCTTC. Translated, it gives CASSLDTYYNEQFF. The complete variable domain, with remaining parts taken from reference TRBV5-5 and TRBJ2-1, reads DAGVTQSPTHLIKTRGQQVTLRCSPISGHKSVSWYQQVLGQGPQFIFQYYEKEERGRGNFPDRFSARQFPNYSSELNVNALLLGDSALYLCASSLDTYYNEQFFGPGTRLTVL.

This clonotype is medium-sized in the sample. The DNA of the CDR3 is TGTGCCAGCAGTTTTGGCCCCGACAGGCGGTCCGAGCAGTACTTC. This codes for CASSFGPDRRSEQYF. The rearrangement joins TRBV6-2 or TRBV6-3 to TRBJ2-7, with D tentatively TRBD1 (6 bases). The CDR3 totals 15 residues. The germline gives CDR1 MNHEY, CDR2 SVGEGT. Trimming pared 4 bases from V and 6 bases from J, leaving 19 bases between.

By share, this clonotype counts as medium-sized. The CDR3, as DNA: TGTGCCAGCAGTGGCCGGGACCCACTGCAGTACTTC. It is translated as CASSGRDPLQYF. The chain recombines TRBV25-1 with TRBJ2-4, with D tentatively TRBD1 or TRBD2 (5 bases each). The germline V gene has CDR1 MGHDK and CDR2 SYGVNS. V lost 4 bases and J lost 13, with 14 bases in between. CDR3 size: 12 residues.

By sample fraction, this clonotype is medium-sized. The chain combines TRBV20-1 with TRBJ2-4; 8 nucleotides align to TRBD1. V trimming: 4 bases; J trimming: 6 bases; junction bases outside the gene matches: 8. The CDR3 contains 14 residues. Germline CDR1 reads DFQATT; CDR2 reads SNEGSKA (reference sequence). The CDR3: CSANDRGGLNIQYF. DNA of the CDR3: TGCAGTGCTAATGACAGGGGCGGACTAAACATTCAGTACTTC.

For the CDR3, the DNA is TGCAGCGTTGAAGATGAACGGGCCAGCTATGGCTACACCTTC. Protein: CSVEDERASYGYTF. V and J are TRBV29-1 and TRBJ1-2; no clear D gene. The CDR3 has 14 residues. Germline lookup yields CDR1 SQVTM and CDR2 ANQGSEA. V dropped 0 bases and J dropped 4 bases, with 12 bases sitting between them.

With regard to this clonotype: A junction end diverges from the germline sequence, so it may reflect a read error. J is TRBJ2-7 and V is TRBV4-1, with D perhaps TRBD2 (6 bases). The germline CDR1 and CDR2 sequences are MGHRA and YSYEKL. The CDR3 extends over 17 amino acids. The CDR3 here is CANSQVFPAGNSYEQYF. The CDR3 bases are TGCGCCAACAGCCAAGTCTTCCCAGCGGGCAATTCCTACGAGCAGTACTTC.

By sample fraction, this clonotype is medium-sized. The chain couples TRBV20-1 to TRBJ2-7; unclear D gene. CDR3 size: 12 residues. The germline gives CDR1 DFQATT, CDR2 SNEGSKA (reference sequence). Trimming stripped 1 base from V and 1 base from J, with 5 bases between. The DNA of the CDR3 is TGCAGTGCTAGAGGGGGATCCTACGAGCAGTACTTC. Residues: CSARGGSYEQYF.

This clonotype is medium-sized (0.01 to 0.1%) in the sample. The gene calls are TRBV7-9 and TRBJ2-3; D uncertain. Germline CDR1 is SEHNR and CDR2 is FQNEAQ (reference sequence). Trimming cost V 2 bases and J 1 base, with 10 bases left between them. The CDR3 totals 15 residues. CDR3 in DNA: TGTGCCAGCAGCTTAAGATCCGCCGGCACAGATACGCAGTATTTT. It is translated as CASSLRSAGTDTQYF. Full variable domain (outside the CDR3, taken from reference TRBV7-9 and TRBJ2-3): DTGVSQNPRHKITKRGQNVTFRCDPISEHNRLYWYRQTLGQGPEFLTYFQNEAQLEKSRLLSDRFSAERPKGSFSTLEIQRTEQGDSAMYLCASSLRSAGTDTQYFGPGTRLTVL.

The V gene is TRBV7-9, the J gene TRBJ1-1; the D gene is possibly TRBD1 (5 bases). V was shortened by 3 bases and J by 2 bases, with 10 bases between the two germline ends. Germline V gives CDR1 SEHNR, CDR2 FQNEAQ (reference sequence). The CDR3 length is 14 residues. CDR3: CASSLLQVNTEAFF. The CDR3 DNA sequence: TGTGCCAGCAGCTTGTTACAGGTAAACACTGAAGCTTTCTTT.

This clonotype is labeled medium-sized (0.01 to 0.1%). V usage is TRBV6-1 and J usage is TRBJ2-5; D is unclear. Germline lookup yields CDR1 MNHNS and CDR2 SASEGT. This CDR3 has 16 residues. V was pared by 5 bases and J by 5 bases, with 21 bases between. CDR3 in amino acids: CASSMGVGLGWETQYF. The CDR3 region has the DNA TGTGCCAGCAGTATGGGTGTGGGTTTGGGGTGGGAGACCCAGTACTTC.

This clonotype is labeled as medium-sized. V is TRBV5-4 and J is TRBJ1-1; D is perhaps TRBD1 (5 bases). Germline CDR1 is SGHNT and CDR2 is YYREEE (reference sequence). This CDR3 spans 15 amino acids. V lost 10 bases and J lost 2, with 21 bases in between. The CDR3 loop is CAVDWRGEGNTEAFF. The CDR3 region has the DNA TGTGCCGTGGACTGGCGAGGGGAGGGAAACACTGAAGCTTTCTTT. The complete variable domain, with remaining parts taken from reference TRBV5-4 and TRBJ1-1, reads ETGVTQSPTHLIKTRGQQVTLRCSSQSGHNTVSWYQQALGQGPQFIFQYYREEENGRGNFPPRFSGLQFPNYSSELNVNALELDDSALYLCAVDWRGEGNTEAFFGQGTRLTVV.

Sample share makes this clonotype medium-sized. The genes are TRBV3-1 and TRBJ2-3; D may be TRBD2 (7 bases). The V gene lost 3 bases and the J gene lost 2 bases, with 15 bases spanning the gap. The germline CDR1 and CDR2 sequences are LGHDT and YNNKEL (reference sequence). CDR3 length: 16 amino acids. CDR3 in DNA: TGTGCCAGCAGCCATCTCATCGGGGGGCCCACAGATACGCAGTATTTT. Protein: CASSHLIGGPTDTQYF.

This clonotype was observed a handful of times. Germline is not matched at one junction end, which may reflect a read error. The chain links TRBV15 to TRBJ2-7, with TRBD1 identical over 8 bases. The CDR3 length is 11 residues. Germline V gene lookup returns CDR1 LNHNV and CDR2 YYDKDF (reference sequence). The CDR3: CATSDRDRRDF. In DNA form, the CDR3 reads TGTGCCACCAGCGACCGGGACAGGAGGGACTTC.

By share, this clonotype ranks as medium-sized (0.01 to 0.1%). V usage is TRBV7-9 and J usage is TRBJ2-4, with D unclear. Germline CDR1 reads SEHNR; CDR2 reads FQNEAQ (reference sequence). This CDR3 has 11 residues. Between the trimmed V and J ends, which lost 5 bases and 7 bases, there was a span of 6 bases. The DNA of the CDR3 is TGTGCCAGCAGCCTGGGGAACATTCAGTACTTC. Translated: CASSLGNIQYF.

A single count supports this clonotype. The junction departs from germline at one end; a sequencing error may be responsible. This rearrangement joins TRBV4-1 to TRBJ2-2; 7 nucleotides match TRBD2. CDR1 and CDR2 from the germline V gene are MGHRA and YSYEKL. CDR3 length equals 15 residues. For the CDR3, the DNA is TGCGCCAGCAGTCAAACGGGACTTCCCAGCGGGGAGCAGTTTTTT. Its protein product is CASSQTGLPSGEQFF.